This TCR beta chain was obtained from a study of blood T cell repertoires in COVID-19. Study background: The cDNA or gDNA used as material had been derived from T cells, B-cell-depleted T cells, or PBMCs.

Original handling: Quantification of nucleated cells was approximated via reference gene primer amplification. This table comes from immunoSEQ multiplex PCR, and its TCRdb copy is limited to in-frame clones, with some not included. The V and J calls and clone size come from that table; D and trimming were worked out from the DNA. The table has some 250,000 clones, 80% to 85% seen once; the top ten hold 4.4%. CDR1 is SNHLY, CDR2 FYNNEI, per germline. The V end lost 5 bases, the J end lost 7 bases, and 12 bases lay between the germline ends. This CDR3 region has 14 residues. The sample consisted of peripheral blood. The chain uses TRBV2 and TRBJ1-6; weak D call: TRBD1 (6 bases). The clonotype originates from a man in his forties or fifties with active or convalescent COVID-19. The CDR3 DNA is TGTGCCAGCAGTCGGGGGGCGGGGAATTCACCCCTCCACTTT. It specifies CASSRGAGNSPLHF.